These 23 T cell receptor beta chains were sequenced from one sample in a study of blood T cell repertoires in COVID-19 (TCRdb year 2020). The library relied on the immunoSEQ multiplex PCR assay. TCRdb mirrors the immuneACCESS table, restricted to in-frame sequences. Some clones are absent from its copies; in checked studies, under half trace to an unresolved V gene, and the reason for the others is unknown. Present in this sample are approximately 260,000 clones, approximately 83% of which were seen just once. The ten top clones hold 11% of the sample. The specimen was peripheral blood. These receptors were taken from a woman aged 70-85 years with acute or convalescent COVID-19.

This sequence joins TRBV5-1 and TRBJ2-1; 8 bases are a match to TRBD1. This CDR3 spans 15 amino acids. Germline CDR1 SGHRS, CDR2 YFSETQ. V was clipped by 5 bases and J by 3 bases; unmatched bases: 7. CDR3 DNA sequence: TGCGCCAGCAGGCCTACAGGGGGTATCTACAATGAGCAGTTCTTC. This sequence encodes CASRPTGGIYNEQFF.

This clone was found a few times. The rearrangement uses TRBV5-1 and TRBJ1-6; 7 positions match TRBD1. V shed 0 bases, J shed 10 bases, and the junction held 4 bases outside the gene matches. The V gene's germline CDR1 is SGHRS and CDR2 YFSETQ. The CDR3 contains 14 residues. CDR3 DNA sequence: TGCGCCAGCAGCTTGGACAGGGGAGACTCACCCCTCCACTTT. Its protein is CASSLDRGDSPLHF.

This clone has more than one count but fewer than ten. The chain has TRBV29-1 and TRBJ2-7, with 13 bases that match TRBD2. CDR3 length: 15 amino acids. The V and J ends lost 3 bases and 4 bases, in that order; junction bases with no gene match: 6. CDR1 and CDR2 from the germline V gene are SQVTM and ANQGSEA. The CDR3 loop reads CSVERRLAGGYEQYF. CDR3 nucleotide sequence: TGCAGCGTTGAGAGAAGACTAGCGGGGGGTTACGAGCAGTACTTC.

The chain has TRBV19 and TRBJ2-3; 11 nucleotides line up with TRBD2. The CDR3 runs to 15 residues. Germline lookup yields CDR1 LNHDA and CDR2 SQIVND (reference sequence). Losses at the gene ends were 8 bases for V and 4 bases for J; bases not matched to a gene: 8. CDR3: CASVGLAGGADTQYF. CDR3 bases: TGTGCCAGTGTCGGGCTAGCGGGGGGAGCAGATACGCAGTATTTT.

This chain uses TRBV29-1 with TRBJ2-3; the match to TRBD2 covers 12 bases. The CDR3 is made up of 15 amino acids. CDR1 is SQVTM, CDR2 ANQGSEA, per germline. V shed 4 bases and J 4 bases; nucleotides not matched to a gene: 6. DNA for the CDR3: TGCAGCGTTGTTCTAGCGGGGGGGCCCCCAGATACGCAGTATTTT. This sequence encodes CSVVLAGGPPDTQYF.

V is TRBV24-1 and J is TRBJ2-5; 10 positions agree with TRBD1. This CDR3 comprises 16 residues. V lost 4 bases to trimming and J lost 4 bases; unmatched junction nucleotides: 8. Germline CDR1 KGHDR, CDR2 SFDVKD. CDR3 protein: CATSDPGTGEGETQYF. The CDR3 DNA follows: TGTGCCACCAGTGACCCCGGGACAGGGGAGGGAGAGACCCAGTACTTC.

The V call is TRBV7-8, the J call TRBJ2-5; D may be TRBD1 (6 bases). The ends were cut back, 1 base at V and 5 bases at J, with 14 bases in the middle. This CDR3 region has 15 residues. CDR1 is SGHVS and CDR2 is FQNEAQ in the germline V gene. The CDR3 is CASSLGGRIGETQYF. CDR3 sequence (DNA): TGTGCCAGCAGCTTAGGGGGGCGCATAGGGGAGACCCAGTACTTC.

This chain links TRBV2 with TRBJ1-2; the match to TRBD1 covers 8 bases. CDR1 SNHLY and CDR2 FYNNEI come from the germline V gene. The V gene end was trimmed by 6 bases and the J gene end by 7 bases; junction bases not matched to a gene: 10. This CDR3 spans 14 amino acids. The CDR3 is CASSRDRLVVGYTF. The CDR3 coding sequence is TGTGCCAGCAGCCGGGACAGGCTCGTGGTTGGCTACACCTTC.

The chain joins TRBV7-8 to TRBJ1-2; D possibly corresponds to TRBD1 (6 bases). V lost 4 bases, J lost 5 bases, and 17 bases lay in between. CDR1 is SGHVS and CDR2 is FQNEAQ in the germline V gene. CDR3 size: 15 residues. The CDR3 loop reads CASSSSTGGGYGYTF. The CDR3 DNA follows: TGTGCCAGCAGCTCAAGTACGGGAGGGGGGTATGGCTACACCTTC.

CDR3 in amino acids: CASSLAEGSKLYF. The CDR3 coding sequence is TGTGCCAGCAGCTTGGCCGAGGGAAGTAAATTGTATTTT. The gene calls are TRBV5-6 and TRBJ2-3; tentatively, D is TRBD2 (5 bases). The CDR3 runs to 13 residues. Looked up from germline, CDR1 is SGHDT and CDR2 is YYEEEE. Trimming took off 0 bases at V and 14 bases at J, with 16 bases between the two ends.

DNA for the CDR3: TGTGCCAGCAGCTCCGGGAGAGGGGTTCTTCCTAACATTCAGTACTTC. The encoded protein is CASSSGRGVLPNIQYF. The chain is built from TRBV11-2 and TRBJ2-4; perhaps TRBD2 as D (6 bases). V shed 4 bases and J shed 7 bases, with 20 bases lying between them. The CDR3 runs to 16 residues. Looked up from germline, CDR1 is SGHAT and CDR2 is FQNNGV. The variable domain in full, with the rest retrieved from reference TRBV11-2 and TRBJ2-4, is EAGVAQSPRYKIIEKRQSVAFWCNPISGHATLYWYQQILGQGPKLLIQFQNNGVVDDSQLPKDRFSAERLKGVDSTLKIQPAKLEDSAVYLCASSSGRGVLPNIQYFGAGTRLSVL.

The chain couples TRBV5-1 to TRBJ1-2, with D unresolved. V lost 9 bases and J 0 bases, leaving 12 bases between the germline ends. The length of the CDR3 is 13 residues. CDR1 is SGHRS, CDR2 YFSETQ, per germline. The CDR3 nucleotides read TGCGCCACTTCCTCCACACCTAACTATGGCTACACCTTC. This translates into CATSSTPNYGYTF. The full variable domain, completed using reference TRBV5-1 and TRBJ1-2, is KAGVTQTPRYLIKTRGQQVTLSCSPISGHRSVSWYQQTPGQGLQFLFEYFSETQRNKGNFPGRFSGRQFSNSRSEMNVSTLELGDSALYLCATSSTPNYGYTFGSGTRLTVV.

This clone came up a few times. This chain uses TRBV7-9 with TRBJ1-4; 9 bases are shared with TRBD1. Germline V gene data show CDR1 as SEHNR and CDR2 as FQNEAQ (reference sequence). After removal of 5 bases from V and 8 bases from J, the junction contained 9 bases not matched to a gene. CDR3 length: 15 residues. The CDR3 DNA is TGTGCCAGCAGCCCCGCCGGGACAGGGAACGAAAAACTGTTTTTT. This encodes CASSPAGTGNEKLFF.

The gene calls are TRBV11-2 and TRBJ2-1; 7 bases align to TRBD1. CDR1 SGHAT and CDR2 FQNNGV come from the germline V gene. This CDR3 has 18 amino acids. Trimming took 2 bases from V and 0 from J; bases not matched to a gene: 10. Here the CDR3 DNA reads TGTGCCAGCAGCTTACTAAGGACAGGAAAGAGCTCCTACAATGAGCAGTTCTTC. It is translated as CASSLLRTGKSSYNEQFF.

The chain carries TRBV5-5 and TRBJ1-3; TRBD1 aligns across 8 bases. V shed 2 bases and J 4 bases; nucleotides not matched to a gene: 8. Germline V lookup: CDR1 SGHKS, CDR2 YYEKEE (reference sequence). The CDR3 covers 16 residues. For the CDR3, the DNA is TGTGCCAGCAGCTTTTGGGTAGGACAGGGCGGAAACACCATATATTTT. Protein sequence: CASSFWVGQGGNTIYF.

The chain combines TRBV4-1 with TRBJ2-7; a weak D match, TRBD1 (6 bases). Germline CDR1 is MGHRA and CDR2 is YSYEKL. V gave up 1 base and J gave up 2 bases, with 12 bases separating them. The CDR3 totals 15 residues. CDR3 sequence: CASSQAWGPPYEQYF. The CDR3 DNA reads as TGCGCCAGCAGCCAAGCTTGGGGGCCCCCCTACGAGCAGTACTTC.

The chain recombines TRBV12-3 or TRBV12-4 with TRBJ1-2, with D maybe TRBD1 (5 bases). This CDR3 contains 12 residues. V was cut by 5 bases and J by 7 bases, with 11 bases left in between. CDR3 loop: CASSPWGGGYTF. Here the CDR3 DNA reads TGTGCCAGCAGTCCCTGGGGGGGTGGCTACACCTTC.

As for this clone: This may come from a read error, since a much larger clone is one base off. Other DNA sequences from this sample encode an identical CDR3 as well. The genes are TRBV12-3 or TRBV12-4 and TRBJ1-2; a possible D gene is TRBD1 (5 bases). V shed 5 bases and J shed 0 bases, with 7 bases lying between them. The CDR3 spans 13 residues. In DNA, the CDR3 is TGTGCCAGCAGTCAGACAGCTAACTATGGCTACACCTTC. Amino acids: CASSQTANYGYTF.

This clone is a singleton in its sample. The V call is TRBV5-4, the J call TRBJ1-1, with a weak D call TRBD1 (6 bases). The CDR3 totals 15 residues. Between the trimmed V and J ends, which lost 4 bases and 1 base, there was a span of 14 bases. Germline V gene sequence: CDR1 SGHNT, CDR2 YYREEE (reference sequence). The CDR3 region has the DNA TGTGCCAGCAGCCCGAAGGGACAAAAGAACACTGAAGCTTTCTTT. This encodes CASSPKGQKNTEAFF.

In this sample, this clone turned up once. This chain connects TRBV11-2 to TRBJ2-7, with D perhaps matching TRBD2 (6 bases). V was cut by 5 bases and J by 4 bases, with 18 bases left in between. CDR1 and CDR2 from the germline V gene are SGHAT and FQNNGV. The CDR3 length is 15 residues. CDR3 sequence (DNA): TGTGCCAGCAGCCCCTCGGCGGGGTGGAGATACGAGCAGTACTTC. Protein: CASSPSAGWRYEQYF. Looking up the rest from reference TRBV11-2 and TRBJ2-7 gives the full variable domain: EAGVAQSPRYKIIEKRQSVAFWCNPISGHATLYWYQQILGQGPKLLIQFQNNGVVDDSQLPKDRFSAERLKGVDSTLKIQPAKLEDSAVYLCASSPSAGWRYEQYFGPGTRLTVT.

V and J are TRBV5-1 and TRBJ1-2; possibly TRBD1 for D (5 bases). CDR1 SGHRS and CDR2 YFSETQ come from the germline V gene. Between the trimmed V and J ends, which lost 6 bases and 0 bases, there was a span of 12 bases. The CDR3 length is 14 residues. This CDR3 reads CASTPTDSNYGYTF. The CDR3 DNA is TGCGCCAGCACCCCGACAGACTCTAACTATGGCTACACCTTC.

The gene calls are TRBV13 and TRBJ2-5, with 9 bases aligning to TRBD2. J gave up 9 bases and V 0 bases, and 20 bases lay outside the gene matches. CDR3 length equals 19 residues. CDR1 is PRHDT, CDR2 FYEKMQ, per germline (reference sequence). The CDR3 sequence: CASSLGRRAASGVDESQYF. The CDR3 nucleotides read TGTGCCAGCAGCTTAGGACGTCGGGCGGCTAGCGGGGTTGATGAGTCCCAGTACTTC.

The rearrangement uses TRBV5-1 and TRBJ2-3; D not certain. Germline V gene lookup returns CDR1 SGHRS and CDR2 YFSETQ. Trimming removed 4 bases from V and 6 bases from J, with 12 bases in between. The CDR3 contains 13 residues. The CDR3 sequence is CASSKSHQDTQYF. CDR3 in DNA: TGCGCCAGCAGCAAATCTCACCAGGATACGCAGTATTTT.